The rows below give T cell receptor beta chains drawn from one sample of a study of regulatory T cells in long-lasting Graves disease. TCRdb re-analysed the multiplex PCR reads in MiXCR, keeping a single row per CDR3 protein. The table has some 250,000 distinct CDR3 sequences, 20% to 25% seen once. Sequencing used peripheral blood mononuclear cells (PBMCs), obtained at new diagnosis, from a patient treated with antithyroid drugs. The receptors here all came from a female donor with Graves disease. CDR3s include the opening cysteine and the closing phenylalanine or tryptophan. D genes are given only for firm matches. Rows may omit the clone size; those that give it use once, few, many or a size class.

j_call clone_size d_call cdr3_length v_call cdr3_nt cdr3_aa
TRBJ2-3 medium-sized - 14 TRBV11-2 TGTGCCAGCAGCTTAGACGGGCCCACAGATACGCAGTATTTT CASSLDGPTDTQYF
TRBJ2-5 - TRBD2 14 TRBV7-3 TGTGCCAGCAGTATTCTCGGGGGGCAAGAGACCCAGTACTTC CASSILGGQETQYF
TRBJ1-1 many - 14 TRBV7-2 TGTGCCAGCAGCCCCCCACAGGGCGTCACTGAAGCTTTCTTT CASSPPQGVTEAFF
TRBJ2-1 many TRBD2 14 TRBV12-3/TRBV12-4 TGTGCCAGCGGGCGGACTAGCGGGATAAGTGAGCAGTTCTTC CASGRTSGISEQFF
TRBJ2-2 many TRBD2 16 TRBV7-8 TGTGCCAGCAGCCCTAGCGGGGGGGCCTTCACCGGGGAGCTGTTTTTT CASSPSGGAFTGELFF
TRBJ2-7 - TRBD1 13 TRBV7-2 TGTGCCAGCAGCCCGGACAGGATCTACGAGCAGTACTTC CASSPDRIYEQYF
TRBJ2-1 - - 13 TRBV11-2 TGTGCCAGCAGCGTCGGGCACAACAATCAGCAGTTCTTC CASSVGHNNQQFF
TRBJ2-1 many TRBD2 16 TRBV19 TGTGCCAGTAGTCCTAGCGGGAGGAGCTCCTACAATGAGCAGTTCTTC CASSPSGRSSYNEQFF
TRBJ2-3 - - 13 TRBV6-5 TGTGCCAGCAGTTTCGGGGGCGAAGATACGCAGTATTTT CASSFGGEDTQYF
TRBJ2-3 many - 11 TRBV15 TGTGCCACCAGGTCAGCAGATACGCAGTATTTT CATRSADTQYF
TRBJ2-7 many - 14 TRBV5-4 TGTGCCAGCAGCCCCTCTTTGGACTCCTACGAGCAGTACTTC CASSPSLDSYEQYF
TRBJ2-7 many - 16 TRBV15 TGTGCCACCAGCAGAGAGGGGAAGGAGGGCCATCACGAGCAGTACTTC CATSREGKEGHHEQYF
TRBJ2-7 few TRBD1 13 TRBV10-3 TGTGCCATCAGTGGACAGGGACACAACGAGCAGTACTTC CAISGQGHNEQYF
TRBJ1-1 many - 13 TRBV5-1 TGCGCCAGCAGAAAATGGGAGAACACTGAAGCTTTCTTT CASRKWENTEAFF
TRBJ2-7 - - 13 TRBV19 TGTGCCAGTAGTATCAGAGACCGCTACGAGCAGTACTTC CASSIRDRYEQYF
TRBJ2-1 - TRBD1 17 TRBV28 TGTGCCAGCAGTTCCCCAAGTGACAGGGGGCTGGAAAATGAGCAGTTCTTC CASSSPSDRGLENEQFF
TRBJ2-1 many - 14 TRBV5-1 TGCGCCAGCAGCTTGGCCGGGAACCACAATGAGCAGTTCTTC CASSLAGNHNEQFF
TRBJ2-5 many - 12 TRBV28 TGTGCCAGCAGTAGCGTCTGGGAGACCCAGTACTTC CASSSVWETQYF
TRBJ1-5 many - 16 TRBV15 TGTGCCACCAGCAGAGACAGGGGCTATAGCAATCAGCCCCAGCATTTT CATSRDRGYSNQPQHF
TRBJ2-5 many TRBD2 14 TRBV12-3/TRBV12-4 TGTGCCAGCAGCCCCGGGACTAGCGGAGAGACCCAGTACTTC CASSPGTSGETQYF
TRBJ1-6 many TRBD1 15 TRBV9 TGTGCCAGCAGCCCTCTCGACAGGGGTAATTCACCCCTCCACTTT CASSPLDRGNSPLHF
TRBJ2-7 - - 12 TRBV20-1 TGCAGTGCTAGAGATCTTGGGTACGAGCAGTACTTC CSARDLGYEQYF
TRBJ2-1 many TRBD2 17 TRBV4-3 TGCGCCAGCAGCCACACGACGGCGGGAGGTCGCTACAATGAGCAGTTCTTC CASSHTTAGGRYNEQFF
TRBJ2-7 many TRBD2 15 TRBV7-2 TGTGCCAGCACCCTAGTTGGGACTAGCGGGATAGGGCAGTACTTC CASTLVGTSGIGQYF